This T cell receptor beta chain was observed in a study of cytomegalovirus exposure and HLA in healthy donors. The PCR was carried out with 60 Vbeta primers and 13 Jbeta primers. Only in-frame clones appear in the TCRdb table, and some are missing; sequencing was by immunoSEQ multiplex PCR. The data show over 150,000 clones, with roughly three quarters seen just once and 10% to 15% held by the top ten. Sequenced input: PBMCs. The clonotype originates from a man aged 30-40 years in good health and CMV-seropositive.

Here the CDR3 reads CASSQDKGTAVSYEQYF. Written as DNA, the CDR3 is TGCGCCAGCAGCCAAGATAAAGGGACAGCCGTTTCCTACGAGCAGTACTTC. The chain uses TRBV4-1 and TRBJ2-7; the match to TRBD1 covers 7 bases. J gave up 1 base and V 0 bases, and 9 bases lay outside the gene matches. Germline-derived CDR1 and CDR2 are MGHRA and YSYEKL. The CDR3 totals 17 residues.